Below are 22 T cell receptor beta chains sequenced from a single sample in a study of CD4 T cells in relation to SARS-CoV-2 and coronaviruses. The method was immunoSEQ multiplex PCR; TCRdb's version includes in-frame clones alone and lacks a portion of them. The sample yields around 54,000 clones, 90% to 95% seen once. The material sequenced was naive CD4+ T cells from PBMCs. The sample's subset: naive CD4+ T cells isolated by negative enrichment. The receptors originated from an adult with COVID-19.

The genes are TRBV11-2 and TRBJ2-2; 8 nucleotides line up with TRBD1. CDR3 length: 15 amino acids. Germline CDR1 SGHAT, CDR2 FQNNGV. V shed 5 bases, J shed 5 bases, and the junction held 7 bases outside the gene matches. The CDR3 coding sequence is TGTGCCAGCAGCCAGGTTCAGGGGGCAACCGGGGAGCTGTTTTTT. It codes for CASSQVQGATGELFF.

V gene TRBV6-1 combines with J gene TRBJ2-2; D remains unclear. V was clipped by 2 bases and J by 5 bases, with 3 bases between them. This CDR3 spans 12 amino acids. The germline CDR1 and CDR2 sequences are MNHNS and SASEGT. The CDR3 DNA follows: TGTGCCAGCAGTGAACTAACCGGGGAGCTGTTTTTT. The encoded protein is CASSELTGELFF.

The chain carries TRBV3-1 (or the pseudogene TRBV3-2) and TRBJ2-2; no firm D call. Germline V CDR1 and CDR2: LGHDT, YNNKEL (reference sequence). V shed 4 bases and J shed 6 bases, with 9 bases lying between them. The CDR3 sequence is 13 residues long. CDR3 DNA sequence: TGTGCCAGCAGCCCCTCAAGGGCCGGGGAGCTGTTTTTT. Its translation is CASSPSRAGELFF.

The chain joins TRBV18 to TRBJ2-1, with a weak D call TRBD1 (5 bases). V was trimmed by 3 bases and J by 5 bases, leaving 8 bases between them. This CDR3 is 13 amino acids long. Germline CDR1 reads KGHSH; CDR2 reads LQKENI. CDR3 DNA sequence: TGTGCCAGCTCACCTGGGGCCGACAATGAGCAGTTCTTC. Translating gives CASSPGADNEQFF. Full variable domain (rest looked up from reference TRBV18 and TRBJ2-1): NAGVMQNPRHLVRRRGQEARLRCSPMKGHSHVYWYRQLPEEGLKFMVYLQKENIIDESGMPKERFSAEFPKEGPSILRIQQVVRGDSAAYFCASSPGADNEQFFGPGTRLTVL.

The chain combines TRBV30 with TRBJ1-4; D is possibly TRBD1 (5 bases). The ends were cut back, 3 bases at V and 5 bases at J, with 10 bases in the middle. Germline assignment: CDR1 GTSNPN and CDR2 SVGIG (reference sequence). The CDR3 loop spans 13 amino acids. CDR3 nucleotides: TGTGCCTGGAGGACAGCCCTAAATGAAAAACTGTTTTTT. Encoded protein: CAWRTALNEKLFF.

V usage is TRBV28 and J usage is TRBJ2-7, with D perhaps TRBD2 (5 bases). V was clipped by 6 bases and J by 6 bases, with 15 bases between them. The CDR3 spans 13 residues. Germline CDR1 and CDR2: MDHEN and SYDVKM. CDR3 residues: CASSRGAEAEQYF. In nucleotides, the CDR3 is TGTGCCAGCAGCCGGGGTGCAGAAGCCGAGCAGTACTTC.

The rearrangement links TRBV24-1 to TRBJ2-1; 8 bases match TRBD1. Trimming took 4 bases from V and 3 from J; bases not matched to a gene: 4. This CDR3 region has 15 residues. CDR1 KGHDR and CDR2 SFDVKD come from the germline V gene. This CDR3 reads CATSEPGQDYNEQFF. The CDR3 DNA sequence: TGTGCCACCAGTGAGCCGGGACAGGACTACAATGAGCAGTTCTTC.

The genes are TRBV11-2 and TRBJ1-5; D perhaps matches TRBD1 (6 bases). The ends were cut back, 5 bases at V and 2 bases at J, with 13 bases in the middle. Looked up from germline, CDR1 is SGHAT and CDR2 is FQNNGV. This CDR3 region has 15 residues. CDR3 nucleotide sequence: TGTGCCAGCAGCAAAACAGGGACTGGCAATCAGCCCCAGCATTTT. Its translation is CASSKTGTGNQPQHF.

The V call is TRBV7-2, the J call TRBJ2-5; TRBD1 matches 8 bases. V lost 2 bases, J lost 5 bases, and 7 bases stayed unmatched. The CDR3 is 15 residues long. CDR1 is SGHTA, CDR2 FQGNSA, per germline. Here the CDR3 reads CASSLQGAREETQYF. For the CDR3, the DNA is TGTGCCAGCAGCTTACAGGGGGCACGAGAGGAGACCCAGTACTTC.

V is TRBV3-1 (or the pseudogene TRBV3-2) and J is TRBJ2-5; D not certain. Deletions cut 5 bases from V and 5 bases from J, with 18 bases between. This CDR3 is built from 15 residues. CDR1 is LGHDT, CDR2 YNNKEL, per germline (reference sequence). CDR3 sequence reads: CASSLIAQSLETQYF. The CDR3 nucleotides are TGTGCCAGCAGCTTAATAGCACAGAGCCTGGAGACCCAGTACTTC.

V and J are TRBV12-3 or TRBV12-4 and TRBJ2-7; D not certain. The CDR3 has 13 amino acids. V was cut by 0 bases and J by 3 bases, with 6 bases left in between. CDR3 sequence: CASSLADLYEQYF. DNA for the CDR3: TGTGCCAGCAGTTTAGCCGACCTCTACGAGCAGTACTTC.

The V call is TRBV18, the J call TRBJ2-1; 9 bases agree with TRBD2. The germline V gene has CDR1 KGHSH and CDR2 LQKENI. V lost 6 bases to trimming and J lost 0 bases; unmatched junction nucleotides: 6. CDR3 length: 16 residues. CDR3: CASSRSGGSSYNEQFF. The DNA for the CDR3 is TGTGCCAGCTCCCGCAGCGGGGGGAGCTCCTACAATGAGCAGTTCTTC.

The chain carries TRBV28 and TRBJ2-5; 8 positions match TRBD2. J lost 5 bases, V lost 6 bases, and 11 bases had no gene match. Looked up from germline, CDR1 is MDHEN and CDR2 is SYDVKM. The CDR3 is 15 residues long. CDR3 in amino acids: CASSLVSGRSETQYF. CDR3 coding DNA: TGTGCCAGCAGCCTGGTCAGCGGGAGATCGGAGACCCAGTACTTC.

J is TRBJ1-1 and V is TRBV2, with D unresolved. Looked up from germline, CDR1 is SNHLY and CDR2 is FYNNEI. The V gene lost 6 bases and the J gene lost 4 bases, with 18 bases spanning the gap. The CDR3 is made up of 15 amino acids. CDR3 DNA: TGTGCCAGCAGCTCTAGGGTGCCCCGCGGCACTGAAGCTTTCTTT. As protein: CASSSRVPRGTEAFF.

The rearrangement uses TRBV5-4 and TRBJ2-2; 10 nucleotides agree with TRBD2. The CDR3 is 16 residues long. Looked up from germline, CDR1 is SGHNT and CDR2 is YYREEE (reference sequence). With 0 bases clipped from V and 5 bases from J, the junction kept 4 bases outside the gene matches. CDR3 in amino acids: CASSLAASGSTGELFF. In nucleotides, the CDR3 is TGTGCCAGCAGCTTGGCGGCTAGCGGGAGTACCGGGGAGCTGTTTTTT.

CDR3 nucleotide sequence: TGTGCCAGCAGTTCTGCGGGAGGTGTGTACTTC. Protein sequence: CASSSAGGVYF. The chain has TRBV28 and TRBJ2-7, with TRBD2 matching 8 bases. CDR3 length equals 11 residues. V dropped 4 bases and J dropped 12; count of bases not matched to a gene: 5. CDR1 MDHEN and CDR2 SYDVKM come from the germline V gene.

The chain joins TRBV9 to TRBJ2-7; TRBD1 agrees at 7 bases. Looked up from germline, CDR1 is SGDLS and CDR2 is YYNGEE. The CDR3 is 15 residues long. V was clipped by 4 bases and J by 3 bases; unmatched bases: 10. This CDR3 is CASSIRGGQIYEQYF. Here the CDR3 DNA reads TGTGCCAGCAGCATCCGTGGGGGACAGATCTACGAGCAGTACTTC. Full variable domain (remainder filled in from reference TRBV9 and TRBJ2-7): DSGVTQTPKHLITATGQRVTLRCSPRSGDLSVYWYQQSLDQGLQFLIQYYNGEERAKGNILERFSAQQFPDLHSELNLSSLELGDSALYFCASSIRGGQIYEQYFGPGTRLTVT.

The chain has TRBV7-3 and TRBJ2-3; D assignment may be TRBD1 or TRBD2 (5 bases each). Trimming removed 2 bases from V and 9 bases from J, with 9 bases in between. Germline V CDR1 and CDR2: SGHTA, FQGTGA. The CDR3 contains 12 residues. The CDR3 region is CASSLVGATQYF. The CDR3 coding sequence is TGTGCCAGCAGCTTAGTCGGGGCCACGCAGTATTTT.

The chain is built from TRBV28 and TRBJ2-4, with D unclear. CDR3 size: 13 residues. The germline V gene encodes CDR1 MDHEN and CDR2 SYDVKM. V dropped 8 bases and J dropped 8 bases, with 16 bases sitting between them. The DNA for the CDR3 is TGTGCCAGCCAGTCAGTTTCAAGGCACATTCAGTACTTC. Its translation is CASQSVSRHIQYF.

The rearrangement uses TRBV6-5 and TRBJ1-5; a weak D match, TRBD1 (5 bases). The V gene lost 1 base and the J gene lost 6 bases, with 10 bases spanning the gap. The CDR3 consists of 14 residues. Germline values: CDR1 MNHEY, CDR2 SVGAGI. The CDR3 DNA is TGTGCCAGCAGTTACTGGGGGGTATTTCAGCCCCAGCATTTT. Protein sequence: CASSYWGVFQPQHF.

Here the CDR3 reads CASSLAVGRGSGNTIYF. The CDR3, as DNA: TGTGCCAGCAGCTTAGCGGTCGGCAGGGGGTCAGGAAACACCATATATTTT. V and J are TRBV7-6 and TRBJ1-3; 7 bases map to TRBD1. CDR1 SGHVS and CDR2 FNYEAQ come from the germline V gene. The CDR3 has 17 residues. The V and J ends lost 0 bases and 4 bases, in that order; junction bases with no gene match: 9.

The chain combines TRBV5-1 with TRBJ2-3; D is possibly TRBD1 (6 bases). The CDR3 spans 15 residues. Trimming shortened V by 0 bases and J by 0 bases, and 8 bases separated the two germline ends. The germline V gene encodes CDR1 SGHRS and CDR2 YFSETQ. CDR3: CASSLVQGSTDTQYF. CDR3 nucleotide sequence: TGCGCCAGCAGCTTGGTACAGGGTAGCACAGATACGCAGTATTTT.